This T cell receptor (beta chain) was captured by sequencing in a study of T-cell reconstitution after alpha-beta-depleted transplantation in children. Molecular barcoding with unique molecular identifiers was used for the TCRbeta library. TCRdb analysed the PCR reads with MiXCR anew, one entry per CDR3 protein. The sample shows some 200,000 distinct CDR3 sequences, 8.5% to 10% of them seen only once. Germline V CDR1 and CDR2: MGHRA, YSYEKL. Between the trimmed V and J ends, which lost 1 base and 5 bases, there was a span of 17 bases. The CDR3 consists of 17 residues. This clonotype was recorded many times.

Here the sequenced sample was PBMCs from the stem cell graft donor, taken from the stem cell graft. The V and J genes are TRBV4-1 and TRBJ2-2, with D possibly matching TRBD2 (5 bases). This sequence was found in a human donor who donated a stem cell graft to a child with acute lymphoblastic leukemia. The CDR3 bases are TGCGCCAGCAGCCAAGTACCAGGACGAACGGGAACCGGGGAGCTGTTTTTT. Residues: CASSQVPGRTGTGELFF.